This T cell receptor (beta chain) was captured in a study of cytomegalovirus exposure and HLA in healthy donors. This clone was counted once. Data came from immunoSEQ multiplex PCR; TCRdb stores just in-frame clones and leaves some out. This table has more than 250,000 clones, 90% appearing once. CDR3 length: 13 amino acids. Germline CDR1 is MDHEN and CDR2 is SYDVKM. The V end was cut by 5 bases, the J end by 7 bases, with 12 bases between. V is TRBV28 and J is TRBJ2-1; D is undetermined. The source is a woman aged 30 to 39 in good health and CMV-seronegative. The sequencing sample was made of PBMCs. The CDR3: CASSRNPTNEQFF. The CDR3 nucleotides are TGTGCCAGCAGTCGTAATCCTACGAATGAGCAGTTCTTC.